This T cell receptor beta chain emerged from a study of T cells after yellow fever vaccination. This CDR3 region has 16 residues. From germline, CDR1 is DFQATT and CDR2 SNEGSKA (reference sequence). Trimming took 2 bases from V and 2 from J, leaving 18 bases between them. Study-level findings and limits: Clones from primary vaccination mostly reappeared after the booster (approximately 96% CD4, under 90% CD8).

Using its own MiXCR run on the 5' RACE reads, TCRdb lists one record per CDR3 protein. The table records some 250,000 distinct CDR3 sequences, approximately 3.8% of them present only once. At least ten counts were recorded for this clonotype. What it binds is not known. The rearrangement links TRBV20-1 to TRBJ1-2; TRBD1 might be the D (6 bases). This receptor was taken from a man younger than 35 who received the YFV17D yellow fever vaccine. The source material was PBMCs, sampled 15 days after the yellow fever booster vaccination. The CDR3 DNA sequence: TGCAGTGCTAGACCCGCGACGGGACATACCAACTATGGCTACACCTTC. It translates to CSARPATGHTNYGYTF.